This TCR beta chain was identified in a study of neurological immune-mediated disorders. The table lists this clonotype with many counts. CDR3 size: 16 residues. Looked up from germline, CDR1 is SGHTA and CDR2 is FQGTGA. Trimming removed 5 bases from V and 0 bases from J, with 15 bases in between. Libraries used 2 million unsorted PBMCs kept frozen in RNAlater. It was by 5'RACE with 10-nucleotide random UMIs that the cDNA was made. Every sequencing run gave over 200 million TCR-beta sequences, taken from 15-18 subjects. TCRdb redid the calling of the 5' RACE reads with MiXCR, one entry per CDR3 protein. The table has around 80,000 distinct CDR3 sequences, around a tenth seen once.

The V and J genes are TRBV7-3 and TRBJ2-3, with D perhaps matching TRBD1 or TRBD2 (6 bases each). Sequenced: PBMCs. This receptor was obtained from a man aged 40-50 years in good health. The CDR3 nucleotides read TGTGCCAGCAGCCCTGTCGGGGGCCCTAGCACAGATACGCAGTATTTT. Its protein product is CASSPVGGPSTDTQYF.